The rows below give T cell receptor beta chains drawn from one sample of a study of blood T cell repertoires in COVID-19. The assay was immunoSEQ multiplex PCR, and TCRdb's table has in-frame clones only and misses some. The table lists about 100,000 clones, approximately 86% of them singletons. Material for sequencing was peripheral blood. The receptors stem from a woman aged 55-69 years with acute or convalescent COVID-19. Each CDR3 is given with its conserved first and last residue. The D gene is left open where the match is weak. Only some rows state a clone size, as once, few, many or a class for expanded clones.

V: TRBV3-1/TRBV3-2
J: TRBJ1-1
D: NA
size: NA
DNA: TGTGCCAGCAGCCATCCACGACCAGTCGGGGAGCCCCAAGCTTTCTTT
CDR3: CASSHPRPVGEPQAFF

V: TRBV19
J: TRBJ1-5
D: TRBD1
size: NA
DNA: TGTGCCAGTAGTACCCAGGACAGGGGAAACAATCAGCCCCAGCATTTT
CDR3: CASSTQDRGNNQPQHF

V: TRBV19
J: TRBJ1-1
D: NA
size: NA
DNA: TGTGCCAGTACCGAAGTTGGTAGGAACACTGAAGCTTTCTTT
CDR3: CASTEVGRNTEAFF

V: TRBV10-3
J: TRBJ1-1
D: TRBD1
size: NA
DNA: TGTGCCACCTCAGGGGGCTCCGCCCCAGCCACTGAAGCTTTCTTT
CDR3: CATSGGSAPATEAFF

V: TRBV19
J: TRBJ2-7
D: TRBD1
size: once
DNA: TGTGCCAGTAGTGGCACCGGGACAGCGTACGAGCAGTACTTC
CDR3: CASSGTGTAYEQYF

V: TRBV3-1/TRBV3-2
J: TRBJ1-1
D: TRBD1
size: NA
DNA: TGTGCCAGCAGCCAACTGACAGGGGCTGAAGCTTTCTTT
CDR3: CASSQLTGAEAFF

V: TRBV2
J: TRBJ1-4
D: TRBD1
size: NA
DNA: TGTGCCAGCAGTCCGCTTCTAGACAGGGGGGAAGAAAAACTGTTTTTT
CDR3: CASSPLLDRGEEKLFF

V: TRBV5-5
J: TRBJ2-2
D: TRBD2
size: few
DNA: TGTGCCAGCAGCTTGGGACTAGCAGGTGGGGAGCTGTTTTTT
CDR3: CASSLGLAGGELFF

V: TRBV18
J: TRBJ2-1
D: TRBD2
size: NA
DNA: TGTGCCAGCTCCCCACTAGCGCCGTCTGACAATGAGCAGTTCTTC
CDR3: CASSPLAPSDNEQFF

V: TRBV7-9
J: TRBJ1-2
D: NA
size: once
DNA: TGTGCCAGCAGCTCCCCCTCGGGGGGTGGCTACACCTTC
CDR3: CASSSPSGGGYTF

V: TRBV2
J: TRBJ2-3
D: NA
size: NA
DNA: TGTGCCAGCCTGATCGGACAGTTCACAGATACGCAGTATTTT
CDR3: CASLIGQFTDTQYF

V: TRBV7-7
J: TRBJ2-1
D: TRBD2
size: NA
DNA: TGTGCTAGCAGCTTAGCGCCGGGACTAGCGGATGAGCAGTTCTTC
CDR3: CASSLAPGLADEQFF

V: TRBV2
J: TRBJ1-1
D: NA
size: once
DNA: TGTGCCAGCAGCCTCAGGGAACCCATGAACACTGAAGCTTTCTTT
CDR3: CASSLREPMNTEAFF

V: TRBV2
J: TRBJ1-4
D: NA
size: NA
DNA: TGTGCCAGCAGTGAAGACAGGGTCGTAACTAATGAAAAACTGTTTTTT
CDR3: CASSEDRVVTNEKLFF

V: TRBV19
J: TRBJ1-4
D: TRBD1
size: NA
DNA: TGTGCCAGTAAACAGGGGATTGCAACTAATGAAAAACTGTTTTTT
CDR3: CASKQGIATNEKLFF

V: TRBV6-5
J: TRBJ2-5
D: TRBD1
size: NA
DNA: TGTGCCAGCAGAGGACAGGGGGCTTGGGAGACCCAGTACTTC
CDR3: CASRGQGAWETQYF

V: TRBV11-1
J: TRBJ2-1
D: TRBD2
size: NA
DNA: TGTGCCAGCAGCTCAAGGACTAGCGGGAACGAGCAGTTCTTC
CDR3: CASSSRTSGNEQFF

V: TRBV11-2
J: TRBJ1-4
D: NA
size: NA
DNA: TGTGCCAGCAGCTTGGGAGGTATCATGAGCAAACTGTTTTTT
CDR3: CASSLGGIMSKLFF

V: TRBV2
J: TRBJ2-2
D: NA
size: NA
DNA: TGTGCCAGCAGTGATGGAGTCGGGGAGCTGTTTTTT
CDR3: CASSDGVGELFF

V: TRBV6-5
J: TRBJ2-1
D: NA
size: NA
DNA: TGTGCCTCCTACTTCGGGGCAGGGGCGAAAAATGAGCAGTTCTTC
CDR3: CASYFGAGAKNEQFF

V: TRBV25-1
J: TRBJ2-1
D: NA
size: NA
DNA: TGTGCCAGCAAACTAGACTCTTACAATGAGCAGTTCTTC
CDR3: CASKLDSYNEQFF

V: TRBV30
J: TRBJ1-6
D: NA
size: NA
DNA: TGTGCCTGGAGTCCTTTTACCCAGGGGATCTATAATTCACCCCTCCACTTT
CDR3: CAWSPFTQGIYNSPLHF

V: TRBV6-5
J: TRBJ1-5
D: NA
size: NA
DNA: TGTGCCAGCAGTCGCAGGGTGGGCCTCGAGCCCCAGCATTTT
CDR3: CASSRRVGLEPQHF

V: TRBV2
J: TRBJ2-5
D: NA
size: NA
DNA: TGTGCCAGCAGGTCCCTTCGGACAATGGAGACCCAGTACTTC
CDR3: CASRSLRTMETQYF

V: TRBV15
J: TRBJ2-3
D: TRBD2
size: NA
DNA: TGTGCCACCAGCAGAGATGGAAGCGGGAGCGCAGATACGCAGTATTTT
CDR3: CATSRDGSGSADTQYF

V: TRBV6-5
J: TRBJ2-1
D: TRBD2
size: NA
DNA: TGTGCCAGCAGTAAGGGACTAGCGGGGTACAATGAGCAGTTCTTC
CDR3: CASSKGLAGYNEQFF

V: TRBV18
J: TRBJ1-2
D: NA
size: NA
DNA: TGTGCCAGCTCACCCAACAGGGAGGGCTATGGCTACACCTTC
CDR3: CASSPNREGYGYTF